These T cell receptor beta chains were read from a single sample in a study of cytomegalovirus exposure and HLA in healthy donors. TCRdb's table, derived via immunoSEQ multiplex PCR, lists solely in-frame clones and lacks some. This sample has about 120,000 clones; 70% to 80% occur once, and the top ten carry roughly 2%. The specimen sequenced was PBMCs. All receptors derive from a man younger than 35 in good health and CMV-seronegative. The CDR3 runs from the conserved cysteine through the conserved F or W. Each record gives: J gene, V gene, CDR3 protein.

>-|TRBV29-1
CSVDSGEYEQYF
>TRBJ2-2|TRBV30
CAWSWGGTGELFF
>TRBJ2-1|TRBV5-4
CASSLGGSVYNEQFF
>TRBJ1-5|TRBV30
CAWELTGQNQPQHF
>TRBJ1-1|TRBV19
CASSGWTRRRTEAFF
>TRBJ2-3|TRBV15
CATSREFAGGPGDTQYF
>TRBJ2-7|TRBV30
CAWSLLGTGKEYF
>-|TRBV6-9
CASSANLEAGSTTDTQHF
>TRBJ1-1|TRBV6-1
CASRLTAVDTEAFF
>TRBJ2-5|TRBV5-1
CASSYASSGRAGETQYF
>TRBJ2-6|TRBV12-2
CASRLGSGANVLTF
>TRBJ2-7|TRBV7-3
CASNSLGPIQEQYF
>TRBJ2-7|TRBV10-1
CASSESTDRAFEQYF
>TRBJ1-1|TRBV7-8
CASSLGQSKREAFF